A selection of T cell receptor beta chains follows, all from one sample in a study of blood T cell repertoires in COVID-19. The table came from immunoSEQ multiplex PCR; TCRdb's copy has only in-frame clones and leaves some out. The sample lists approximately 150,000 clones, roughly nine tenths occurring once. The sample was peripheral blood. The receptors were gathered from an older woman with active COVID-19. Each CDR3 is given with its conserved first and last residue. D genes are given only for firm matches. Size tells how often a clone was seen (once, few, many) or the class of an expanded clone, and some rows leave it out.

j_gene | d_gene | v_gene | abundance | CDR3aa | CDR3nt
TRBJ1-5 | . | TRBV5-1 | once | CASSLAPGGEQPQHF | TGCGCCAGCAGCTTGGCCCCGGGCGGGGAACAGCCCCAGCATTTT
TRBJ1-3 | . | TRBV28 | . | CASRLSRMRNTIYF | TGTGCCAGCAGACTCTCGAGGATGCGAAACACCATATATTTT
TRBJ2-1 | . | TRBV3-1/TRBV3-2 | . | CASSDSSLLFF | TGTGCCAGCAGCGACTCCTCTCTTTTGTTCTTC
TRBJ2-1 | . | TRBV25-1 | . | CASSEEGATYNEQFF | TGTGCCAGCAGTGAGGAGGGAGCCACCTACAATGAGCAGTTCTTC
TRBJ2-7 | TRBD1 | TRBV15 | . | CATRPGQGTTYEQYF | TGTGCCACCCGACCGGGACAGGGGACAACCTACGAGCAGTACTTC
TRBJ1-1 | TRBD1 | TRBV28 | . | CASSFPQTGGSTEAFF | TGTGCCAGCAGTTTCCCCCAGACAGGGGGGTCAACTGAAGCTTTCTTT
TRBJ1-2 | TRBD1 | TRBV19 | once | CASSIQQGSYGYTF | TGTGCCAGTAGTATTCAACAGGGGTCCTATGGCTACACCTTC
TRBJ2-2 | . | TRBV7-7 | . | CASSLGENTGELFF | TGTGCTAGCAGCTTAGGCGAGAACACCGGGGAGCTGTTTTTT
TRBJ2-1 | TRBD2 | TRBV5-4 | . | CASSLVRAGGLSYNEQFF | TGTGCCAGCAGCTTGGTGAGGGCGGGAGGCCTCTCCTACAATGAGCAGTTCTTC
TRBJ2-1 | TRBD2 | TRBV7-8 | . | CASSINPGTRSSYNEQFF | TGTGCCAGCAGCATTAACCCCGGGACTAGGAGCTCCTACAATGAGCAGTTCTTC
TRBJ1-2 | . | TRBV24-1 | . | CATSDLARGYGYTF | TGTGCCACCAGTGATTTGGCCAGGGGTTATGGCTACACCTTC
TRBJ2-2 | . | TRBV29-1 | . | CSAAGTTNTGELFF | TGCAGCGCCGCCGGGACAACGAACACCGGGGAGCTGTTTTTT
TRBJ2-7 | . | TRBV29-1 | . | CSVEGAGWYEQYF | TGCAGCGTTGAAGGGGCAGGGTGGTACGAGCAGTACTTC
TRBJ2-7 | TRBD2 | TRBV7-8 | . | CASSLGTSGRGGEQYF | TGTGCCAGCAGCTTAGGGACTAGCGGGAGAGGGGGCGAGCAGTACTTC
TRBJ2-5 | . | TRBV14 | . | CASSQVALETQYF | TGTGCCAGCAGCCAAGTCGCGTTAGAGACCCAGTACTTC
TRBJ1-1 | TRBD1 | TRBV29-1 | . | CSVDRGTEAFF | TGCAGCGTTGACAGGGGGACTGAAGCTTTCTTT
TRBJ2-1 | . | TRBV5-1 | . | CASSPGLLYDNEQFF | TGCGCCAGCAGCCCGGGACTTCTGTACGACAATGAGCAGTTCTTC
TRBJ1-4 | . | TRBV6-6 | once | CASSYVATEGEKLFF | TGTGCCAGCAGTTACGTAGCGACCGAGGGTGAAAAACTGTTTTTT
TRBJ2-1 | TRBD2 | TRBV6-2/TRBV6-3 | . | CASSSGGAVDEQFF | TGTGCCAGCAGTTCGGGAGGGGCCGTGGATGAGCAGTTCTTC
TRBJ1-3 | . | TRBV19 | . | CASTRKGGGNTIYF | TGTGCCAGCACAAGAAAGGGAGGAGGAAACACCATATATTTT
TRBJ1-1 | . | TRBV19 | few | CASSIQGRSEAFF | TGTGCCAGTAGTATTCAGGGGCGGTCTGAAGCTTTCTTT
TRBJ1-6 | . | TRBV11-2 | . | CASSLHPGLNNSPLHF | TGTGCCAGCAGCTTACACCCGGGACTGAATAATTCACCCCTCCACTTT
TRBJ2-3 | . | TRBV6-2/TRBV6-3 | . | CASSYAGSTDTQYF | TGTGCCAGCAGTTACGCGGGTTCCACAGATACGCAGTATTTT
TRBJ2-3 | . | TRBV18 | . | CASSPPGTDTQYF | TGTGCCAGCTCACCACCCGGGACAGATACGCAGTATTTT
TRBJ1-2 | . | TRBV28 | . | CASSLSGVGYTF | TGTGCCAGCAGTTTATCAGGGGTAGGCTACACCTTC
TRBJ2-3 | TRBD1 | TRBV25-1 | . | CASSESPRRGMGDTQYF | TGTGCCAGCAGTGAATCCCCCCGCAGGGGGATGGGGGATACGCAGTATTTT
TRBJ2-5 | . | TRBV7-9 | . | CASSLVTVAVEAVQETQYF | TGTGCCAGCAGCTTAGTTACGGTAGCGGTTGAGGCCGTCCAAGAGACCCAGTACTTC
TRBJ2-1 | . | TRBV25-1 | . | CASSVSGPRDNEQFF | TGTGCCAGCAGTGTGTCGGGTCCCCGCGACAATGAGCAGTTCTTC
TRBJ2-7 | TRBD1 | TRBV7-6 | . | CASSPDRTYEQYF | TGTGCCAGCAGTCCGGACAGGACCTACGAGCAGTACTTC
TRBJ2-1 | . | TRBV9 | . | CASSVDPTIGPRGQFF | TGTGCCAGCAGCGTAGATCCAACCATCGGCCCGAGAGGGCAGTTCTTC
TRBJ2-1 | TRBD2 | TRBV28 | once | CASSLFSGRAPYNEQFF | TGTGCCAGCAGTTTATTCAGCGGGAGGGCCCCATACAATGAGCAGTTCTTC
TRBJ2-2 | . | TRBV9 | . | CASSPTGTGELFF | TGTGCCAGCAGCCCCACGGGCACCGGGGAGCTGTTTTTT
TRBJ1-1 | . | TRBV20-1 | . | CSAPMNTEAFF | TGCAGTGCCCCCATGAACACTGAAGCTTTCTTT
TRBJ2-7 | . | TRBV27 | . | CASRWGDAPYEQYF | TGTGCCAGCCGATGGGGGGACGCGCCCTACGAGCAGTACTTC
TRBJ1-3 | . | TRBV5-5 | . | CASSKQVGGHSGNTIYF | TGTGCCAGCAGCAAACAGGTTGGAGGGCACTCTGGAAACACCATATATTTT
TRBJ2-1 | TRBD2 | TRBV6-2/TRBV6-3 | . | CASSSGTSGVSSYNEQFF | TGTGCCAGCAGTTCCGGGACTAGCGGAGTGAGCTCCTACAATGAGCAGTTCTTC
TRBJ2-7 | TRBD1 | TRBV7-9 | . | CASSLAGQTYEQYF | TGTGCCAGCAGCTTAGCGGGACAGACCTACGAGCAGTACTTC